This TCR beta chain comes out of a study of CD8 T cells in ankylosing spondylitis. Whole-study findings and limits: It appeared that ankylosing spondylitis blood was characterized by a TCR beta motif of roughly 8 highly homologous variants.

In making TCR beta libraries, quantitative 5'-RACE with molecular barcodes was used. Each CDR3 protein gets one entry after TCRdb re-called the 5' RACE reads with MiXCR. Of around 440,000 distinct CDR3 sequences in the sample, approximately 17% were seen once. In its sample, this clonotype was seen a few times. Antigen unknown. This receptor was obtained from a male donor with ankylosing spondylitis. Sequenced input: blood, either unsorted or a sorted T cell fraction (not recorded which).

CDR3 sequence: CASSPIAGSQETQYF. The CDR3 region has the DNA TGCGCCAGCAGCCCGATAGCGGGGAGCCAAGAGACCCAGTACTTC. V and J are TRBV5-1 and TRBJ2-5; 8 bases line up with TRBD2. V shed 4 bases, J shed 1 base, and the junction held 6 bases outside the gene matches. CDR3 size: 15 residues. Germline values: CDR1 SGHRS, CDR2 YFSETQ.